The clone carrying this TCR beta chain was seen more than once but under ten times. Its antigen is still unknown. The TCR alpha and TCR beta cDNA libraries, bearing sample barcodes and UMIs, were generated by 5'RACE using constant-segment primers. TCRdb re-called the 5' RACE reads through MiXCR, storing one row per CDR3 protein. Among 350,000 to 450,000 distinct CDR3 sequences listed, 28% were seen once. V shed 8 bases and J 9 bases; nucleotides not matched to a gene: 13. This CDR3 comprises 14 residues. These data belong to a study of T-cell memory formation after mild COVID-19. Turning to the study itself: Among the donors, TCR clusters were largely specific to each donor. Study findings and constraints: Among contracting clones, CD4+ were mainly CM/EM and CD8+ enriched in EMRA.

The source of this sequence is an adult woman who had mild COVID-19 (a few samples of this study predate the infection). Cell type and time point are not known. The chain links TRBV12-3 or TRBV12-4 to TRBJ2-1; 7 bases align to TRBD1. Sequencing input: PBMCs or a T cell subset sorted from them (not recorded which). CDR3 sequence reads: CASQMTGPPGEQFF. CDR3 DNA: TGTGCCAGCCAAATGACAGGGCCCCCTGGTGAGCAGTTCTTC.